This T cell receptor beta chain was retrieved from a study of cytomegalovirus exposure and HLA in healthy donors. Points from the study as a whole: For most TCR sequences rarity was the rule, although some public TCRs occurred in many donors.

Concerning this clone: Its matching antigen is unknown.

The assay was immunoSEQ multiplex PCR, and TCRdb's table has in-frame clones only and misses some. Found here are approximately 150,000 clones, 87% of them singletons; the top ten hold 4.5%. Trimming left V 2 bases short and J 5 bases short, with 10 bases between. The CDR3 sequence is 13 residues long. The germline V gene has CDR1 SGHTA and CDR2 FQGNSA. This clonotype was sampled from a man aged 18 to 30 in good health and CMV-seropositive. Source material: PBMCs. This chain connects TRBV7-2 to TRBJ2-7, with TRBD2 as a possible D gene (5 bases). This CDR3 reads CASSLTRVHEQYF. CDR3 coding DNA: TGTGCCAGCAGCTTAACTAGAGTGCACGAGCAGTACTTC.